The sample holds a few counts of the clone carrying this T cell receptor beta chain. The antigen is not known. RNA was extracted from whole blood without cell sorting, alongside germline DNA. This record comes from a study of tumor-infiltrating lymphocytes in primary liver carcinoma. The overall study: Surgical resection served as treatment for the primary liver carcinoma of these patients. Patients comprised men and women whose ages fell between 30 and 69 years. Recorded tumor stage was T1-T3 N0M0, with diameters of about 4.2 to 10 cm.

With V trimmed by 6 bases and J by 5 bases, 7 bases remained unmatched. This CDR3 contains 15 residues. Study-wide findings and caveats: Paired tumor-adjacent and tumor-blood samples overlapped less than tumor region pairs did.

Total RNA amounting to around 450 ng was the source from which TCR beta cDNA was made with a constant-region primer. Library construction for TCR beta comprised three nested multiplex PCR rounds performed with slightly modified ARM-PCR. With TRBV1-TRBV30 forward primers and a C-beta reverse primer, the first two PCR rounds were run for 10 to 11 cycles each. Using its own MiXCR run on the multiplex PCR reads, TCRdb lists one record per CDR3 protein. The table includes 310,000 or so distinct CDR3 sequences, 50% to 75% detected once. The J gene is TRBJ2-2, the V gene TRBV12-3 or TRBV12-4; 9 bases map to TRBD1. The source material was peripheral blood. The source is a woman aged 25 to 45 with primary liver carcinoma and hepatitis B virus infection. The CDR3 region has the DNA TGTGCCAGCAGGCCCGGGACAGGGACGACCGGGGAGCTGTTTTTT. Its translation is CASRPGTGTTGELFF.